The 10 T cell receptor beta chains below were found in one sample sequenced in a study of blood T cell repertoires in COVID-19. Generated by immunoSEQ multiplex PCR, the TCRdb table keeps only in-frame clones and is missing some. The sample contains roughly 120,000 clones, 85% to 90% of which appear only once. Sequencing input: peripheral blood. The receptors derive from an elderly man with acute or convalescent COVID-19.

This clone was seen only a few times. The chain carries TRBV4-3 and TRBJ2-5; 11 nucleotides align to TRBD1. The CDR3 sequence is 17 residues long. J lost 4 bases, V lost 0 bases, and 7 bases had no gene match. The germline CDR1 and CDR2 sequences are LGHNA and YSLEER. The CDR3 region has the DNA TGCGCCAGCAGCCAAGATAGGACAGGGGGCGCGGGAGAGACCCAGTACTTC. It translates to CASSQDRTGGAGETQYF.

CDR3 nucleotide sequence: TGTGCCAGCAGCCTACAGGTTATCCCTGAAGCTTTCTTT. Its protein is CASSLQVIPEAFF. The chain couples TRBV5-5 to TRBJ1-1, with D possibly being TRBD1 (5 bases). Trimming removed 4 bases at V and 6 bases at J, with 13 bases between. This CDR3 is 13 amino acids long. Germline V lookup: CDR1 SGHKS, CDR2 YYEKEE (reference sequence). Variable domain in full (rest from reference TRBV5-5 and TRBJ1-1): DAGVTQSPTHLIKTRGQQVTLRCSPISGHKSVSWYQQVLGQGPQFIFQYYEKEERGRGNFPDRFSARQFPNYSSELNVNALLLGDSALYLCASSLQVIPEAFFGQGTRLTVV.

V usage is TRBV11-2 and J usage is TRBJ1-4, with 7 bases lining up with TRBD1. With V trimmed by 4 bases and J by 5 bases, 7 bases remained unmatched. Germline V gene sequence: CDR1 SGHAT, CDR2 FQNNGV. The CDR3 has 15 amino acids. CDR3 residues: CASSSQTGQNEKLFF. The CDR3 nucleotides read TGTGCCAGCAGCTCCCAGACAGGGCAAAATGAAAAACTGTTTTTT.

This clone turned up a few times. The chain links TRBV29-1 to TRBJ1-1; no clear D. The length of the CDR3 is 12 residues. Trimming removed 7 bases from V and 0 bases from J, with 9 bases in between. Germline-derived CDR1 and CDR2 are SQVTM and ANQGSEA. CDR3 nucleotides: TGCAGCGGCGGACTCATGAACACTGAAGCTTTCTTT. It specifies CSGGLMNTEAFF.

The rearrangement joins TRBV6-6 to TRBJ1-4; TRBD1 is a possible D gene (6 bases). Germline-derived CDR1 and CDR2 are MNHNY and SVGAGI (reference sequence). The germline V and J ends were trimmed by 6 bases and 7 bases, with 15 bases remaining between them. CDR3 length equals 14 residues. The CDR3 coding sequence is TGTGCCAGCAGATCAGGGGTTGGGGGTGAAAAACTGTTTTTT. Its protein is CASRSGVGGEKLFF.

V gene TRBV19 combines with J gene TRBJ1-2; 8 bases map to TRBD1. J gave up 4 bases and V 7 bases, and 8 bases lay outside the gene matches. Germline-derived CDR1 and CDR2 are LNHDA and SQIVND (reference sequence). This CDR3 comprises 14 residues. The CDR3 protein is CASIPGQAIYGYTF. CDR3 DNA: TGTGCCAGTATCCCGGGACAGGCGATCTATGGCTACACCTTC.

The count of this clone is one. The chain joins TRBV6-6 to TRBJ1-2; unclear D gene. Germline loops: CDR1 MNHNY, CDR2 SVGAGI (reference sequence). V shed 7 bases and J shed 6 bases, with 15 bases lying between them. The CDR3 totals 13 residues. In nucleotides, the CDR3 is TGTGCCAGCACCCAAAGCCCGACAAATGGCTACACCTTC. This encodes CASTQSPTNGYTF.

The chain couples TRBV6-5 to TRBJ2-7, with a weak D call TRBD1 (6 bases). The V end lost 7 bases, the J end lost 3 bases, and 16 bases lay between the germline ends. The CDR3 runs to 14 residues. Germline V CDR1 and CDR2: MNHEY, SVGAGI. For the CDR3, the DNA is TGTGCCAGCACTACTAATTCCAGGGGCTACGAGCAGTACTTC. It yields the protein CASTTNSRGYEQYF.

The rearrangement uses TRBV19 and TRBJ2-2; TRBD1 is a possible D gene (5 bases). Germline V CDR1 and CDR2: LNHDA, SQIVND (reference sequence). The V and J ends lost 3 bases and 4 bases respectively, with 15 bases between them. The CDR3 contains 16 residues. CDR3 residues: CASSIGRQGRTGELFF. The CDR3 DNA sequence: TGTGCCAGTAGTATTGGTAGGCAGGGCCGCACCGGGGAGCTGTTTTTT.

The rearrangement links TRBV2 to TRBJ1-6; perhaps TRBD1 as D (5 bases). This CDR3 region has 18 residues. Germline V gene data show CDR1 as SNHLY and CDR2 as FYNNEI. V lost 3 bases and J lost 1, with 16 bases in between. The DNA for the CDR3 is TGTGCCAGCAGTGATCCTTTGGGGCAGGGATCCTATAATTCACCCCTCCACTTT. It is translated as CASSDPLGQGSYNSPLHF.